This TCR beta chain came from a study of PD-L1 blockade in urothelial cancer. Background on the study: In the patient group, about 85% of the roughly 29 were males with bladder-origin urothelial cancer. At 3 weeks after treatment start (second dose) and again at 6 weeks, blood was analyzed.

CDR3 length equals 14 residues. Trimming cost V 4 bases and J 0 bases, with 9 bases left between them. Germline V gives CDR1 SGHTS, CDR2 YDEGEE. Templates that were synthetic TCR analogs were spiked into each PCR. TCRdb's copy holds only in-frame clones and misses some; the assay was immunoSEQ multiplex PCR. This sample has about 82,000 clones, with over 90% found just once. This sequence joins TRBV5-8 and TRBJ2-3; TRBD1 is a possible D gene (6 bases). The receptor was derived from a man aged 55 to 70 with urothelial cancer. The source material was PBMCs, sampled around atezolizumab (anti-PD-L1) treatment. The CDR3 loop is CASSPDRSTDTQYF. CDR3 DNA: TGTGCCAGCAGCCCTGACAGGAGCACAGATACGCAGTATTTT.